A single sample is the source of the 3 T cell receptor beta chains below, sequenced in a study of shared clonotypes between healthy human individuals. Sequenced by immunoSEQ multiplex PCR; TCRdb stores in-frame clones only, minus some. This sample has over a million clones, with 70% to 80% found just once. Sequences were obtained from memory CD4+ T cells from PBMCs. Sample subset: CD45RA-negative fraction. The receptors stem from a man aged 18-30 years in good health. Some clones in this sample may be carry-over from other donors' samples.

CDR3 in DNA: TGTGCCTGGAGTGGGGGCAACTGGCCCCAGCATTTT. It specifies CAWSGGNWPQHF. This sequence joins TRBV30 and TRBJ1-5; D perhaps matches TRBD1 (5 bases). V was cut by 1 base and J by 9 bases, with 10 bases left in between. In germline, CDR1 is GTSNPN, CDR2 SVGIG (reference sequence). The CDR3 consists of 12 residues.

V and J are TRBV28 and TRBJ1-2; 11 bases match TRBD1. Trimming took 7 bases from V and 2 from J; bases not matched to a gene: 9. The CDR3 is 16 residues long. Germline V gives CDR1 MDHEN, CDR2 SYDVKM. The CDR3 loop reads CASTIGGTGGNYGYTF. CDR3 coding DNA: TGTGCCAGCACCATCGGAGGGACAGGGGGAAACTATGGCTACACCTTC.

This rearrangement joins TRBV5-3 to TRBJ1-3, with D unclear. Being an ORF, TRBV5-3 has a function that is uncertain. The CDR3 has 18 residues. The V gene lost 0 bases and the J gene lost 2 bases, with 18 bases spanning the gap. CDR3 sequence: CARSLVLGQSLTGNTIYF. The CDR3 DNA reads TGTGCCAGAAGCTTGGTATTAGGGCAGAGCCTTACTGGAAACACCATATATTTT.